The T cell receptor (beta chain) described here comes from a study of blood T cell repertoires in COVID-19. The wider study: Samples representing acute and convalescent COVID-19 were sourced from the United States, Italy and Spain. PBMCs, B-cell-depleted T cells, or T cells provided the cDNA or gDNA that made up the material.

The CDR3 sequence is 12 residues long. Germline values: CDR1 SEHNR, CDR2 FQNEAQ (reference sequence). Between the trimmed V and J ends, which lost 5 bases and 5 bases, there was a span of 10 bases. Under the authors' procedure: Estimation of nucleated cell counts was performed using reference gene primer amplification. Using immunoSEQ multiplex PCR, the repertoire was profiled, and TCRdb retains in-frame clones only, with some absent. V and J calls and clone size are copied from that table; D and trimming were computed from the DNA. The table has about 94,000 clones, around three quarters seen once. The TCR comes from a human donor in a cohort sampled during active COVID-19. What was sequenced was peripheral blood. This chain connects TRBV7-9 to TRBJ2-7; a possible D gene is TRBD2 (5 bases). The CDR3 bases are TGTGCCAGCAGCCCTGCGAGGGACGAGCAGTACTTC. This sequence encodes CASSPARDEQYF. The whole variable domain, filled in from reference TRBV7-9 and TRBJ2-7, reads DTGVSQNPRHKITKRGQNVTFRCDPISEHNRLYWYRQTLGQGPEFLTYFQNEAQLEKSRLLSDRFSAERPKGSFSTLEIQRTEQGDSAMYLCASSPARDEQYFGPGTRLTVT.